The 14 T cell receptor beta chains given below trace back to one sample, sequenced in a study of T cells of healthy individuals. TCRdb called the 5' RACE reads again in MiXCR, with one record for every CDR3 protein. The sample lists about 53,000 distinct CDR3 sequences, roughly 15% occurring once. These receptors all stem from a human donor in good health.

V and J are TRBV19 and TRBJ1-1; D is perhaps TRBD1 (5 bases). CDR1 LNHDA and CDR2 SQIVND come from the germline V gene (reference sequence). V lost 7 bases and J 5 bases, leaving 17 bases between the germline ends. This CDR3 has 14 amino acids. CDR3 in amino acids: CASTLGPDGTEAFF. CDR3 sequence (DNA): TGTGCCAGTACCCTGGGACCCGACGGAACTGAAGCTTTCTTT. Variable domain in full (rest from reference TRBV19 and TRBJ1-1): DGGITQSPKYLFRKEGQNVTLSCEQNLNHDAMYWYRQDPGQGLRLIYYSQIVNDFQKGDIAEGYSVSREKKESFPLTVTSAQKNPTAFYLCASTLGPDGTEAFFGQGTRLTVV.

V gene TRBV7-9 combines with J gene TRBJ1-1; D not certain. V gave up 5 bases and J gave up 1 base, with 11 bases separating them. The CDR3 is 14 amino acids. Germline values: CDR1 SEHNR, CDR2 FQNEAQ (reference sequence). The CDR3 sequence is CASSRDGPNTEAFF. The CDR3 nucleotides are TGTGCCAGCAGCCGAGACGGCCCGAACACTGAAGCTTTCTTT.

This clonotype was picked up a small number of times. V is TRBV6-5 and J is TRBJ2-6; D is ambiguous. There are 16 residues in the CDR3. Germline CDR1 and CDR2: MNHEY and SVGAGI. V shed 0 bases and J shed 0 bases, with 6 bases lying between them. As DNA, the CDR3 is TGTGCCAGCAGTTACTCTAAAACCTCTGGGGCCAACGTCCTGACTTTC. The encoded protein is CASSYSKTSGANVLTF.

This clonotype was observed at least ten times. This chain joins TRBV29-1 and TRBJ1-1, with TRBD1 matching over 7 bases. This CDR3 contains 11 residues. Germline CDR1 reads SQVTM; CDR2 reads ANQGSEA. DNA of the CDR3: TGCAGTGCATTCAGGCAGGGGGGAGCTTTCTTT. Protein: CSAFRQGGAFF.

This chain connects TRBV19 to TRBJ2-3, with D perhaps matching TRBD2 (5 bases). The V gene's germline CDR1 is LNHDA and CDR2 SQIVND (reference sequence). The V and J ends lost 5 bases and 2 bases respectively, with 14 bases between them. This CDR3 is 15 amino acids long. The CDR3 DNA is TGTGCCAGTAGTCCCAACTGGGAGAACACAGATACGCAGTATTTT. It is translated as CASSPNWENTDTQYF.

This clonotype was detected only a few times. The chain joins TRBV6-5 to TRBJ2-1; 7 nucleotides line up with TRBD2. The CDR3 length is 13 residues. V lost 7 bases, J lost 4 bases, and 4 bases stayed unmatched. The germline V gene encodes CDR1 MNHEY and CDR2 SVGAGI. The CDR3 loop is CASTGGMYNEQFF. The CDR3 DNA follows: TGTGCCAGCACGGGAGGAATGTACAATGAGCAGTTCTTC.

This clonotype was found a few times. The V call is TRBV5-6, the J call TRBJ1-1; TRBD1 matches 9 bases. V gave up 0 bases and J gave up 0 bases; unmatched junction bases: 3. This CDR3 has 16 residues. Germline CDR1 and CDR2: SGHDT and YYEEEE. CDR3: CASSLDRGLVNTEAFF. In DNA form, the CDR3 reads TGTGCCAGCAGCTTGGACAGGGGGCTGGTGAACACTGAAGCTTTCTTT.

This chain links TRBV20-1 with TRBJ2-5, with 10 bases matching TRBD2. Germline V lookup: CDR1 DFQATT, CDR2 SNEGSKA (reference sequence). With 4 bases clipped from V and 3 bases from J, the junction kept 14 bases outside the gene matches. The CDR3 consists of 17 residues. The CDR3 sequence: CSATRTSGTLREETQYF. Written as DNA, the CDR3 is TGCAGTGCTACCCGGACTAGCGGAACCCTCCGGGAAGAGACCCAGTACTTC.

This clonotype was observed a handful of times. The rearrangement uses TRBV4-3 and TRBJ2-2; D not certain. The V and J ends lost 0 bases and 0 bases respectively, with 11 bases between them. This CDR3 region has 17 residues. The V gene's germline CDR1 is LGHNA and CDR2 YSLEER. The chain's CDR3 is CASSQEVSGTNTGELFF. The CDR3 coding sequence is TGCGCCAGCAGCCAAGAAGTATCGGGTACGAACACCGGGGAGCTGTTTTTT.

This rearrangement joins TRBV7-9 to TRBJ2-5, with D possibly matching TRBD2 (7 bases). CDR3 size: 16 residues. V was shortened by 8 bases and J by 5 bases, with 24 bases between the two germline ends. Germline loops: CDR1 SEHNR, CDR2 FQNEAQ (reference sequence). CDR3 coding DNA: TGTGCCAGCCAGAGCGGGGCCGGGGGGCCCTGGGAGACCCAGTACTTC. It yields the protein CASQSGAGGPWETQYF.

Only a few counts were recorded for this clonotype. The rearrangement joins TRBV12-5 to TRBJ2-7; 10 bases are a match to TRBD2. In germline, CDR1 is LGHNT, CDR2 FRNRAP. CDR3 length: 18 amino acids. Trimming cost V 4 bases and J 3 bases; bases outside gene matches: 15. Written as DNA, the CDR3 is TGTGCTAGTGGTTCCTCCCCGTTTAGCGGGGGGCGATACTACGAGCAGTACTTC. This gives the protein CASGSSPFSGGRYYEQYF.

As for this clonotype: A junction end diverges from the germline sequence, so it may reflect a read error. The rearrangement joins TRBV9 to TRBJ2-7; the D is unclear. CDR1 and CDR2 from the germline V gene are SGDLS and YYNGEE. The CDR3 has 8 residues. In nucleotides, the CDR3 is TGTGCCAGCAGCCCTGGGGACTTC. Protein: CASSPGDF. Using reference TRBV9 and TRBJ2-7 for the parts outside the CDR3, the full variable domain is DSGVTQTPKHLITATGQRVTLRCSPRSGDLSVYWYQQSLDQGLQFLIQYYNGEERAKGNILERFSAQQFPDLHSELNLSSLELGDSALYFCASSPGDFGPGTRLTVT.

In this sample, this clonotype turned up a few times. J is TRBJ1-5 and V is TRBV20-1; 7 nucleotides line up with TRBD1. Trimming at V came to 6 bases and at J to 2 bases, leaving 7 bases not matched to a gene. This CDR3 contains 14 residues. Germline V gene data show CDR1 as DFQATT and CDR2 as SNEGSKA (reference sequence). This CDR3 is CSARPQGGNQPQHF. CDR3 DNA sequence: TGCAGTGCGAGACCTCAGGGGGGCAATCAGCCCCAGCATTTT.

This clonotype was seen ten or more times. The V and J genes are TRBV20-1 and TRBJ2-3, with 11 bases identical to TRBD1. Germline V lookup: CDR1 DFQATT, CDR2 SNEGSKA (reference sequence). After removal of 4 bases from V and 1 base from J, the junction contained 7 bases not matched to a gene. This CDR3 has 16 amino acids. CDR3 sequence: CSAIGQGAGGTDTQYF. The CDR3 DNA sequence: TGCAGTGCTATCGGACAGGGGGCAGGAGGCACAGATACGCAGTATTTT.